This T cell receptor (beta chain) appears in the sequencing data of a study of human T cells and chemical hapten exposure. Attachment of unique molecular identifiers to individual cDNA molecules was performed in the library. MiXCR, run by TCRdb on the RACE reads, gives a single entry per CDR3 protein. The sample consists of over 70,000 distinct CDR3 sequences, 11% of them appearing once. This clonotype was picked up many times. CDR1 MDHEN and CDR2 SYDVKM come from the germline V gene. V lost 10 bases and J lost 3, with 19 bases in between. The CDR3 loop spans 15 amino acids. Time point specified: patch test 3, about 24 weeks after DPC sensitization. Regarding treatment: therapeutic diphenylcyclopropenone sensitization with weekly scalp DPC.

The receptor was isolated from a woman in her twenties or thirties with alopecia areata. Some clones in this sample may be carry-over from other donors' samples. Sample: whole blood, taken in connection with sensitization to the hapten diphenylcyclopropenone (DPC). This chain links TRBV28 with TRBJ2-1; D gene uncertain. CDR3 sequence reads: CATMSPTLRYNEQFF. The CDR3 nucleotides are TGTGCCACCATGAGCCCCACGCTCCGCTACAATGAGCAGTTCTTC.